This TCR beta chain was found in a study of regulatory T cells in long-lasting Graves disease. Time point here: newly diagnosed GD, antithyroid drugs for less than 3 months. RNA extracted from PBMCs served as the sequencing template. In its sample, this clonotype was seen a few times. Its antigen is undetermined. This CDR3 is 15 amino acids long. CDR1 LNHDA and CDR2 SQIVND come from the germline V gene (reference sequence). The V end was cut by 10 bases, the J end by 1 base, with 19 bases between. Broader study findings: Thyroid tissue was not studied; only peripheral blood was.

CDR3 regions were amplified by Arm-PCR using iRepertoire HTBI primers to build TCR beta libraries. One entry per CDR3 protein, called by TCRdb with MiXCR from the multiplex PCR reads. The sample has about 460,000 distinct CDR3 sequences; 11% to 15% are singletons. These data were also reused for a study on T cells in Graves' hyperthyroidism and ophthalmopathy.

The receptor's source is a woman between 50 and 59 years old with Graves disease. The material sequenced was peripheral blood mononuclear cells (PBMCs), taken at new diagnosis, from a patient treated with antithyroid drugs. The rearrangement links TRBV19 to TRBJ1-1; D might be TRBD1 (6 bases). CDR3 DNA: TGTGCCACCAAACTACAGGGATGGGGGAACACTGAAGCTTTCTTT. This sequence encodes CATKLQGWGNTEAFF. Supplemented by reference TRBV19 and TRBJ1-1, the full variable domain reads DGGITQSPKYLFRKEGQNVTLSCEQNLNHDAMYWYRQDPGQGLRLIYYSQIVNDFQKGDIAEGYSVSREKKESFPLTVTSAQKNPTAFYLCATKLQGWGNTEAFFGQGTRLTVV.